A single sample gave rise to the 32 T cell receptor beta chains below, sequenced in a study of beta chain features in type 1 diabetes. Notes on the study in general: Shorter TCRB CDR3s, moderately but significantly so, were found in Type 1 diabetes patients in all four CD4+ subsets.

What these receptors recognize is not known. Expressed TCRB transcripts were sequenced because the entire RNA isolate underwent reverse transcription. Clones were read by immunoSEQ multiplex PCR, and TCRdb kept only the in-frame ones, dropping some. The table has more than 550,000 clones, over 11% seen once. Sequencing input: naive CD4+ T cells from blood. The receptors shown here come from a man younger than 35 with type 1 diabetes.

In this sample, this clone turned up a few times. This chain links TRBV14 with TRBJ2-3; 9 positions agree with TRBD2. Trimming at V came to 10 bases and at J to 2 bases, leaving 7 bases not matched to a gene. Germline V gene sequence: CDR1 SGHDN, CDR2 FVKESK. CDR3 length equals 14 residues. The CDR3 is CANRQRGATDTQYF. CDR3 sequence (DNA): TGTGCCAACCGTCAGCGGGGGGCCACAGATACGCAGTATTTT.

This clone showed up just a few times. The V and J genes are TRBV7-8 and TRBJ1-2, with a possible D match to TRBD1 (5 bases). The CDR3 covers 12 residues. With 5 bases removed from V and 7 bases from J, the gap between germline ends came to 11 bases. Germline V gene lookup returns CDR1 SGHVS and CDR2 FQNEAQ. Written as DNA, the CDR3 is TGTGCCAGCAGCCATAGACAGAGTGGCTACACCTTC. Amino acids: CASSHRQSGYTF.

The table lists this clone with a few counts. The genes are TRBV11-2 and TRBJ2-6, with 8 bases lining up with TRBD1. The CDR3 runs to 17 residues. Unmatched junction bases numbered 7, after V lost 2 bases and J lost 4 bases. In germline, CDR1 is SGHAT, CDR2 FQNNGV. The CDR3 bases are TGTGCCAGCAGCTTAATTCAGGGGGCGAGAGGGGCCAACGTCCTGACTTTC. Encoded protein: CASSLIQGARGANVLTF.

The chain combines TRBV19 with TRBJ2-7; 8 bases map to TRBD1. This CDR3 is built from 15 residues. The junction had 4 bases not matched to a gene; V was cut back by 3 bases and J by 0 bases. Germline V gene sequence: CDR1 LNHDA, CDR2 SQIVND (reference sequence). In DNA, the CDR3 is TGTGCCAGTAGTATGGAGGGACAGGCCTCCTACGAGCAGTACTTC. Encoded protein: CASSMEGQASYEQYF.

The chain uses TRBV7-2 and TRBJ2-5, with 7 bases that match TRBD2. The CDR3 is 13 residues long. Germline V lookup: CDR1 SGHTA, CDR2 FQGNSA. The junction had 4 bases not matched to a gene; V was cut back by 4 bases and J by 5 bases. The CDR3 DNA sequence: TGTGCCAGCAGCTCTAGCGGAGGCGAGACCCAGTACTTC. Translation: CASSSSGGETQYF. Based on the CDR3 plus reference TRBV7-2 and TRBJ2-5, the full variable domain is GAGVSQSPSNKVTEKGKDVELRCDPISGHTALYWYRQSLGQGLEFLIYFQGNSAPDKSGLPSDRFSAERTGGSVSTLTIQRTQQEDSAVYLCASSSSGGETQYFGPGTRLLVL.

The chain joins TRBV4-1 to TRBJ2-3, with 12 positions matching TRBD2. The CDR3 extends over 17 amino acids. Germline CDR1 is MGHRA and CDR2 is YSYEKL. V gave up 1 base and J gave up 4 bases; unmatched junction bases: 6. CDR3 sequence (DNA): TGCGCCAGCAGCCAAGTCCTTCTAGCGGGAGGGTCAGATACGCAGTATTTT. Residues: CASSQVLLAGGSDTQYF.

The V gene is TRBV4-3, the J gene TRBJ1-2; the match to TRBD1 covers 9 bases. CDR3 length: 16 amino acids. V gave up 2 bases and J gave up 3 bases; unmatched junction bases: 7. Germline CDR1 is LGHNA and CDR2 is YSLEER. The CDR3 nucleotides are TGCGCCAGCAGCCAATCCGGACAGGGGTGGGACTATGGCTACACCTTC. The encoded protein is CASSQSGQGWDYGYTF.

The table lists this clone with a few counts. CDR3 protein: CAWTSKGRDTEAFF. The DNA for the CDR3 is TGTGCCTGGACCAGTAAGGGTAGGGACACTGAAGCTTTCTTT. V is TRBV30 and J is TRBJ1-1; D not certain. The CDR3 is made up of 14 amino acids. The V gene lost 4 bases and the J gene lost 3 bases, with 15 bases spanning the gap. CDR1 is GTSNPN, CDR2 SVGIG, per germline (reference sequence).

V and J are TRBV25-1 and TRBJ2-2; possible D gene TRBD1, 6 bases. The CDR3 sequence is 16 residues long. Trimming removed 3 bases from V and 6 bases from J, with 17 bases in between. Per the germline V gene, CDR1 is MGHDK and CDR2 is SYGVNS. In nucleotides, the CDR3 is TGTGCCAGCAGTGATGGGGCCAGGGGAAAACCCGGGGAGCTGTTTTTT. Translating gives CASSDGARGKPGELFF.

The chain couples TRBV13 to TRBJ2-2; the match to TRBD1 covers 7 bases. V lost 5 bases to trimming and J lost 2 bases; unmatched junction nucleotides: 11. Germline values: CDR1 PRHDT, CDR2 FYEKMQ (reference sequence). The CDR3 totals 17 residues. This chain's CDR3 is CASSRSTWDRNTGELFF. CDR3 coding DNA: TGTGCCAGCAGCAGGAGCACCTGGGACAGAAACACCGGGGAGCTGTTTTTT.

The rearrangement links TRBV7-9 to TRBJ2-1; no clear D. The CDR3 covers 14 residues. V was cut by 2 bases and J by 5 bases, with 10 bases left in between. CDR1 is SEHNR and CDR2 is FQNEAQ in the germline V gene (reference sequence). CDR3 protein: CASSLLRVDNEQFF. In DNA form, the CDR3 reads TGTGCCAGCAGCTTACTTCGAGTTGACAATGAGCAGTTCTTC.

Regarding this clone: An end of the junction differs from the germline gene, which may be a read error. The chain employs TRBV7-7 and TRBJ2-1; 8 positions agree with TRBD1. This CDR3 region has 15 residues. CDR1 and CDR2 from the germline V gene are SSHAT and FNYEAQ (reference sequence). The CDR3 reads CASSPAGTGNNEQFF. CDR3 nucleotide sequence: TGTGCTAGCAGCCCAGCTGGGACAGGAAACAATGAGCAGTTCTTC.

This rearrangement joins TRBV6-5 to TRBJ1-3; a weak D match, TRBD1 (5 bases). The CDR3 runs 13 residues. V lost 8 bases and J 4 bases, leaving 12 bases between the germline ends. The V gene's germline CDR1 is MNHEY and CDR2 SVGAGI. The DNA of the CDR3 is TGTGCCAGCCACCAGGGCTCGGGAAACACCATATATTTT. Its translation: CASHQGSGNTIYF.

Only a few counts were recorded for this clone. This CDR3 is also generated by other DNA sequences in the sample. The chain links TRBV20-1 to TRBJ1-2, with D maybe TRBD1 (5 bases). The V end was cut by 6 bases, the J end by 7 bases, with 12 bases between. This CDR3 is 11 amino acids long. Germline-derived CDR1 and CDR2 are DFQATT and SNEGSKA (reference sequence). CDR3 amino acids: CSARGQGGYTF. The CDR3 DNA reads TGCAGTGCCCGCGGACAAGGTGGCTACACCTTC.

V and J are TRBV5-1 and TRBJ1-4, with a tentative D call TRBD1 (6 bases). V was clipped by 0 bases and J by 7 bases, with 10 bases between them. Per germline, CDR1 SGHRS and CDR2 YFSETQ. The CDR3 has 14 amino acids. The CDR3 DNA reads TGCGCCAGCAGCTTGGGACAGACAGGTGAAAAACTGTTTTTT. As protein: CASSLGQTGEKLFF.

The table lists this clone with a few counts. This sequence joins TRBV5-1 and TRBJ2-7; 10 bases align to TRBD2. The CDR3 is made up of 14 amino acids. The germline V gene has CDR1 SGHRS and CDR2 YFSETQ. With V trimmed by 4 bases and J by 7 bases, 8 bases remained unmatched. The CDR3 coding sequence is TGCGCCAGCAGCCCCGAAGCGGGAGGGTGGGAGCAGTACTTC. Translation gives CASSPEAGGWEQYF.

The chain carries TRBV5-8 and TRBJ2-5; TRBD1 or TRBD2 may be the D gene (6 bases each). CDR3 length: 14 residues. Germline V CDR1 and CDR2: SGHTS, YDEGEE. The V end was cut by 4 bases, the J end by 0 bases, with 10 bases between. The CDR3 DNA follows: TGTGCCAGCAGCCGCGGGACAAACCAAGAGACCCAGTACTTC. Protein: CASSRGTNQETQYF.

The rearrangement uses TRBV5-6 and TRBJ1-2; 9 positions match TRBD1. V dropped 1 base and J dropped 4; count of bases not matched to a gene: 8. Per the germline V gene, CDR1 is SGHDT and CDR2 is YYEEEE. This CDR3 region has 16 residues. CDR3 DNA: TGTGCCAGCAGCTTGTCCGGGACAGGGTGGGCCTATGGCTACACCTTC. As protein: CASSLSGTGWAYGYTF.

This clone has just a few counts. CDR3 amino acids: CSVEVGRGQGYTF. As DNA, the CDR3 is TGCAGCGTTGAAGTGGGGAGGGGGCAAGGCTACACCTTC. This chain links TRBV29-1 with TRBJ1-2; TRBD1 matches 7 bases. Germline V CDR1 and CDR2: SQVTM, ANQGSEA. Trimming cost V 1 base and J 8 bases; bases outside gene matches: 7. This CDR3 is 13 amino acids long.

The CDR3 spells CASSIDRYQETQYF. The CDR3 coding sequence is TGTGCCAGTAGTATAGACAGGTACCAAGAGACCCAGTACTTC. The chain uses TRBV19 and TRBJ2-5; D gene ambiguous. Germline V lookup: CDR1 LNHDA, CDR2 SQIVND (reference sequence). V was cut by 0 bases and J by 0 bases, with 5 bases left in between. The CDR3 has 14 amino acids.

The V gene is TRBV19, the J gene TRBJ1-5; D not certain. The CDR3 has 14 residues. Trimming cost V 1 base and J 6 bases, with 10 bases left between them. Germline CDR1 reads LNHDA; CDR2 reads SQIVND (reference sequence). The CDR3 DNA sequence: TGTGCCAGTAGTATAGGACAATTCCGTCAGCCCCAGCATTTT. Translating it yields CASSIGQFRQPQHF. The full variable domain, its missing parts supplied by reference TRBV19 and TRBJ1-5, is DGGITQSPKYLFRKEGQNVTLSCEQNLNHDAMYWYRQDPGQGLRLIYYSQIVNDFQKGDIAEGYSVSREKKESFPLTVTSAQKNPTAFYLCASSIGQFRQPQHFGDGTRLSIL.

This clone was recorded a few times. The chain joins TRBV11-2 to TRBJ2-3; TRBD1 agrees at 8 bases. Trimming removed 5 bases from V and 4 bases from J; junction bases left unmatched: 8. In germline, CDR1 is SGHAT, CDR2 FQNNGV. CDR3 length equals 15 residues. The CDR3 loop is CASSPTGQGPDTQYF. CDR3 DNA: TGTGCCAGCAGCCCTACCGGACAGGGCCCAGATACGCAGTATTTT.

The sample holds a few counts of this clone. The rearrangement joins TRBV28 to TRBJ1-1; a possible D gene is TRBD1 (5 bases). Germline CDR1 is MDHEN and CDR2 is SYDVKM. This CDR3 region has 15 residues. The germline V and J ends were trimmed by 4 bases and 1 base, with 13 bases remaining between them. CDR3 bases: TGTGCCAGCAGTTCCCCCACGGGGACGAACACTGAAGCTTTCTTT. Protein sequence: CASSSPTGTNTEAFF.

The chain employs TRBV29-1 and TRBJ2-2, with 15 bases that match TRBD2. With V trimmed by 6 bases and J by 6 bases, 14 bases remained unmatched. CDR1 is SQVTM and CDR2 is ANQGSEA in the germline V gene. The CDR3 runs to 18 residues. The CDR3 here is CSVPRPGTSGGSAGELFF. CDR3 coding DNA: TGCAGCGTCCCCCGCCCCGGGACTAGCGGGGGGAGTGCCGGGGAGCTGTTTTTT.

This clone was recorded a few times. This chain links TRBV5-1 with TRBJ2-1, with TRBD2 matching over 16 bases. CDR3 length: 17 amino acids. Per germline, CDR1 SGHRS and CDR2 YFSETQ. The trim removed 4 bases at V and 9 bases at J, leaving 10 bases unmatched. CDR3 residues: CASSRTTGTSGRAEQFF. CDR3 DNA sequence: TGCGCCAGCAGCCGAACGACCGGGACTAGCGGGAGGGCTGAGCAGTTCTTC.

A few counts support this clone. CDR3 in amino acids: CASSLDRAAETQYF. The CDR3 nucleotides read TGTGCCAGCAGCCTAGACAGGGCCGCGGAGACCCAGTACTTC. The gene calls are TRBV5-4 and TRBJ2-5; 7 positions agree with TRBD1. V gave up 4 bases and J gave up 5 bases; unmatched junction bases: 8. The V gene's germline CDR1 is SGHNT and CDR2 YYREEE (reference sequence). The CDR3 consists of 14 residues.

In its sample, this clone was seen a few times. A much larger clone is a single base away; this may be a read error. Other DNA sequences in this sample translate to the same CDR3. This sequence joins TRBV2 and TRBJ2-5, with no clear D. CDR3 length equals 11 residues. V lost 6 bases, J lost 1 base, and 3 bases lay in between. Germline loops: CDR1 SNHLY, CDR2 FYNNEI. CDR3 sequence (DNA): TGTGCCAGCAGGTCCCAAGAGACCCAGTACTTC. Translation gives CASRSQETQYF.

This clone was counted a few times. This chain joins TRBV30 and TRBJ2-2; no firm D call. The V end was cut by 5 bases, the J end by 4 bases, with 11 bases between. The germline CDR1 and CDR2 sequences are GTSNPN and SVGIG (reference sequence). The CDR3 loop spans 13 amino acids. This CDR3 reads CAWGVGSTGELFF. The CDR3 DNA reads as TGTGCCTGGGGCGTGGGAAGCACCGGGGAGCTGTTTTTT.

The sample holds a few counts of this clone. This chain uses TRBV5-1 with TRBJ2-1; D is unclear. Deletions cut 1 base from V and 9 bases from J, with 8 bases between. The V gene's germline CDR1 is SGHRS and CDR2 YFSETQ. The CDR3 has 12 residues. The CDR3 DNA follows: TGCGCCAGCAGCTTGCCAACGGCTGAGCAGTTCTTC. This sequence encodes CASSLPTAEQFF.

The sample holds a few counts of this clone. This chain links TRBV14 with TRBJ1-5; 7 bases align to TRBD1. This CDR3 is built from 15 residues. With 1 base clipped from V and 4 bases from J, the junction kept 4 bases outside the gene matches. Germline CDR1 is SGHDN and CDR2 is FVKESK. Here the CDR3 reads CASSQAGGGNQPQHF. For the CDR3, the DNA is TGTGCCAGCAGCCAAGCAGGGGGAGGTAATCAGCCCCAGCATTTT.

This chain uses TRBV19 with TRBJ1-5; 7 bases align to TRBD1. Germline V gene sequence: CDR1 LNHDA, CDR2 SQIVND (reference sequence). There are 14 residues in the CDR3. The V and J ends lost 5 bases and 4 bases, in that order; junction bases with no gene match: 5. CDR3 DNA sequence: TGTGCCAGTAGTGTCGGGACAGAAAATCAGCCCCAGCATTTT. Amino acids: CASSVGTENQPQHF.

This clone was detected a few times. One junction end disagrees with the germline gene, perhaps due to a read error. In DNA form, the CDR3 reads TGTGCCACCAGCAGAGATCGGGCGGTTCCTCCCGTCGGGAACTTC. Amino acids: CATSRDRAVPPVGNF. V gene TRBV15 combines with J gene TRBJ2-7; possible D gene TRBD2, 5 bases. Germline CDR1 reads LNHNV; CDR2 reads YYDKDF (reference sequence). The CDR3 covers 15 residues.